This TCR beta chain comes out of a study of human T cells and chemical hapten exposure (dated by TCRdb to the early 2020s). About the full investigation: For sensitization, 2% DPC in acetone was applied to a roughly 2 cm by roughly 2 cm area of upper inner arm skin. The libraries were sequenced as a pool, and the TCR yield per sample differed mostly because of small variations in library volumes within the pool. The mostly female patient cohort included alopecia areata with under or over 50% scalp involvement, alopecia totalis and alopecia universalis. For every blood RNA sample, sequencing covered both the TCR alpha and TCR beta chains. Twenty-nine alopecia patients gave blood for TCR sequencing at one to four time points (pre-sensitization, 2, 6 and 24 weeks). Throughout the roughly 24-week study period, patients were also given weekly therapeutic DPC doses on the scalp. Blood samples were taken from patients before sensitization (week 0) and at 2, 6 and about 24 weeks after DPC sensitization. This study followed changes in the peripheral blood TCR repertoire in vivo during primary and secondary sensitization of alopecia patients to the hapten diphenylcyclopropenone (DPC). Patch testing was performed on the upper back with Finn chambers containing 0.01% DPC, and the patch tests were scored after 6 days according to International Contact Dermatitis Research Group standards.

Library prep was done by RACE. The sample was run on a NextSeq 500. During library preparation, unique molecular identifiers were attached to individual cDNA molecules so that TCRs could be counted in a quantitative, reproducible way. Per the authors' processing: Samples had a median of roughly 98,000 TCRs, with a range from roughly 23,224 to 750,000. V, J and CDR3 annotation of the TCR reads was carried out using the Decombinator software suite. Every sample was subsampled to the same number of TCRs (28,000) for the PS versus PT1 abundance plots. TCRs were defined as expanded if absent before sensitization and observed at least eight times at the 2-week time point. TCRdb cleaned the public reads at Q25 with fastp, built clones with MiXCR and kept in-frame beta chains. Entries are consolidated by CDR3 protein sequence, retaining the most common genes and DNA. TCRdb, not the original authors, processed these V and J calls. A total of around 44,000 distinct CDR3 sequences appear in this sample, just under 4% of them only once. Clones ranked in the top ten supply roughly 24% of the sample.

This clonotype was counted many times. It lacks a known antigen. The record has no base qualities; no much larger clone is one base away. The CDR3 goes from the cysteine to the phenylalanine over 15 residues. Here the CDR3 DNA is all that survives: 45 bases in frame from base 1. The V and J ends are trimmed by 0 bases and 1 base, leaving 9 bases between them. Taken from the germline V gene, the CDR1 and CDR2 loops are ENHRY and SYGVKD. The full study reports these points: The number of PT1 expanded TCRs positively correlated with patch test score, significant at thresholds 8, 16 and 32 but not 4. DPC sensitization did not change the number of TCRs with a frequency above 1 in 1000, and there was no evidence of changes in global repertoire structure. Repeated subsampling changed both the strength of the expansion versus patch-test correlation and the threshold at which the correlation became significant. Alopecia, a presumed autoimmune disease, was present in all patients, so the immune response of the patients might differ from that of healthy individuals. Expanded TCRs formed significantly more large CDR3 similarity clusters than pre-sensitization or healthy control sets, consistent with antigen-driven responses.

This sample's time point label indicates: patch test 1, 2 weeks after DPC sensitization. The treatment or condition label on this specimen signifies: therapeutic diphenylcyclopropenone sensitization with weekly scalp DPC. Total RNA was extracted from unfractionated whole blood collected in Tempus Blood RNA tubes. At every patch-test visit, the blood draw took place before the patch test was put on. Patients were considered eligible if aged 18 to 70, diagnosed with alopecia and deemed suitable for DPC therapy, and patients were excluded if pregnant. The receptor was derived from a man between 50 and 59 years old with alopecia areata. Some clones in this sample may be carry-over from other donors' samples. The sequences come from whole blood, collected in connection with sensitization to the hapten diphenylcyclopropenone (DPC). This chain joins TRBV10-3 to TRBJ2-5; the D gene remains uncertain. Here is the DNA: TGTGCCATCAGTGAGTCTCCAGACATCCAAGAGACCCAGTACTTC. The translation is CAISESPDIQETQYF.